One sample yielded the 28 T cell receptor beta chains listed below, sequenced in a study of a mutant IDH1 vaccine in newly diagnosed glioma. The antigens for these receptors are not known. The time point denotes: week 35, safety follow-up. Mutant IDH1 20-mer peptide, at 300 ug, made up each vaccine dose, with topical imiquimod. The protocol was immunoSEQ multiplex PCR, while the TCRdb copy is restricted to in-frame clones and leaves out a portion. The repertoire has some 61,000 clones, roughly 84% of them found once; the top ten carry about 12%. This specimen consisted of PBMCs, obtained from a glioma patient whose treatment included an IDH1 peptide vaccine. The receptors were gathered from a man between 18 and 35 years old with glioma.

The chain couples TRBV7-2 to TRBJ1-4; D may be TRBD1 (5 bases). The germline V and J ends were trimmed by 5 bases and 8 bases, with 18 bases remaining between them. Germline V gene sequence: CDR1 SGHTA, CDR2 FQGNSA. The CDR3 is 15 residues long. Here the CDR3 DNA reads TGTGCCAGCAGCCTCCAAGGGACGTTGGGAGAAAAACTGTTTTTT. Protein product: CASSLQGTLGEKLFF.

The gene calls are TRBV18 and TRBJ1-5, with D maybe TRBD1 (6 bases). The CDR3 sequence is 13 residues long. V lost 2 bases and J lost 5, with 7 bases in between. Germline V gene sequence: CDR1 KGHSH, CDR2 LQKENI. The CDR3 DNA follows: TGTGCCAGCTCACCAAACAGGGATCAGCCCCAGCATTTT. This translates into CASSPNRDQPQHF.

The chain has TRBV30 and TRBJ1-6, with D uncertain. CDR1 is GTSNPN, CDR2 SVGIG, per germline (reference sequence). Deletions cut 2 bases from V and 10 bases from J, with 9 bases between. The CDR3 consists of 12 residues. The DNA of the CDR3 is TGTGCCTGGAGTCAAACGGCCTCACCCCTCCACTTT. Its translation is CAWSQTASPLHF.

V usage is TRBV6-5 and J usage is TRBJ2-3, with D hard to call. In germline, CDR1 is MNHEY, CDR2 SVGAGI. Trimming took off 5 bases at V and 8 bases at J, with 11 bases between the two ends. CDR3 length equals 12 residues. CDR3 region: CASSMQKGTQYF. DNA for the CDR3: TGTGCCAGCAGTATGCAAAAGGGTACGCAGTATTTT.

A word on this clone: Other DNA sequences within the sample encode an identical CDR3. V and J are TRBV19 and TRBJ1-1; no definite D call. This CDR3 is 13 amino acids long. Germline V CDR1 and CDR2: LNHDA, SQIVND (reference sequence). V was trimmed by 3 bases and J by 0 bases, leaving 5 bases between them. The chain's CDR3 is CASSIGMNTEAFF. CDR3 bases: TGTGCCAGTAGTATTGGCATGAACACTGAAGCTTTCTTT.

This chain uses TRBV29-1 with TRBJ2-2, with 8 bases aligning to TRBD1. V trimming: 4 bases; J trimming: 5 bases; junction bases outside the gene matches: 3. The CDR3 runs 13 residues. Germline lookup yields CDR1 SQVTM and CDR2 ANQGSEA. CDR3 sequence reads: CSVGRTGTGELFF. The CDR3 DNA reads TGCAGCGTTGGACGGACAGGGACCGGGGAGCTGTTTTTT.

In this sample, this clone turned up a few times. The rearrangement joins TRBV5-8 to TRBJ1-5; the D is unclear. Per germline, CDR1 SGHTS and CDR2 YDEGEE. The CDR3 runs to 13 residues. Deletions cut 6 bases from V and 4 bases from J, with 11 bases between. CDR3 loop: CASNYDRNQPQHF. The CDR3, as DNA: TGTGCCAGCAACTACGACCGTAATCAGCCCCAGCATTTT.

This clone came up once. The chain links TRBV18 to TRBJ1-2; TRBD1 matches at 8 bases. The CDR3 runs 14 residues. Unmatched junction bases numbered 4, after V lost 5 bases and J lost 2 bases. CDR1 and CDR2 from the germline V gene are KGHSH and LQKENI. Here the CDR3 DNA reads TGTGCCAGCTCAGGACAGGGCCCGAACTATGGCTACACCTTC. It codes for CASSGQGPNYGYTF.

The chain recombines TRBV5-1 with TRBJ2-1; 7 bases line up with TRBD2. The CDR3 is made up of 14 amino acids. Germline CDR1 SGHRS, CDR2 YFSETQ. The J segment lost 2 bases and the V segment lost 1 base, leaving 0 bases of the junction unmatched. The CDR3 protein is CASSLRGAYNEQFF. In DNA, the CDR3 is TGCGCCAGCAGCTTGCGGGGGGCCTACAATGAGCAGTTCTTC. Combining the CDR3 with reference TRBV5-1 and TRBJ2-1 gives the whole variable domain KAGVTQTPRYLIKTRGQQVTLSCSPISGHRSVSWYQQTPGQGLQFLFEYFSETQRNKGNFPGRFSGRQFSNSRSEMNVSTLELGDSALYLCASSLRGAYNEQFFGPGTRLTVL.

The chain uses TRBV6-5 and TRBJ2-3; maybe TRBD2 (5 bases). The germline V gene has CDR1 MNHEY and CDR2 SVGAGI. Trimming pared 2 bases from V and 4 bases from J, leaving 10 bases between. This CDR3 is 14 amino acids long. CDR3 DNA: TGTGCCAGCAGTTACAGTAGCGTTTCAGATACGCAGTATTTT. Amino acids: CASSYSSVSDTQYF.

The rearrangement uses TRBV5-1 and TRBJ1-2, with no clear D. Germline CDR1 is SGHRS and CDR2 is YFSETQ. The V end was cut by 0 bases, the J end by 2 bases, with 8 bases between. The CDR3 sequence is 14 residues long. CDR3 in amino acids: CASSLVAENYGYTF. CDR3 bases: TGCGCCAGCAGCTTGGTGGCAGAAAACTATGGCTACACCTTC.

V gene TRBV7-8 combines with J gene TRBJ2-7, with 8 bases that match TRBD2. There are 15 residues in the CDR3. V shed 2 bases and J 2 bases; nucleotides not matched to a gene: 5. Germline CDR1 SGHVS, CDR2 FQNEAQ. CDR3 bases: TGTGCCAGCAGCTTAACCGGGGGGGGGACCTACGAGCAGTACTTC. It specifies CASSLTGGGTYEQYF.

The V call is TRBV2, the J call TRBJ2-5; a weak D match, TRBD1 (6 bases). V dropped 4 bases and J dropped 1 base, with 10 bases sitting between them. The CDR3 spans 14 residues. Germline CDR1 and CDR2: SNHLY and FYNNEI. The CDR3 DNA is TGTGCCAGCAGTGGGTGGGGGCTCCAAGAGACCCAGTACTTC. Protein product: CASSGWGLQETQYF.

CDR3 nucleotides: TGCGCCAGCAGCTTCGACAGTTCCTTCTATGGCTACACCTTC. It translates to CASSFDSSFYGYTF. The chain links TRBV5-1 to TRBJ1-2; tentative D call: TRBD1 (5 bases). Germline-derived CDR1 and CDR2 are SGHRS and YFSETQ. V dropped 2 bases and J dropped 4 bases, with 12 bases sitting between them. The CDR3 loop spans 14 amino acids.

The chain joins TRBV18 to TRBJ1-5; D might be TRBD1 (5 bases). CDR1 is KGHSH, CDR2 LQKENI, per germline. The V end lost 1 base, the J end lost 2 bases, and 9 bases lay between the germline ends. CDR3 length: 15 residues. The DNA for the CDR3 is TGTGCCAGCTCACCACGGCAGGGTGGCAATCAGCCCCAGCATTTT. Translated, it gives CASSPRQGGNQPQHF. The whole variable domain, remainder taken from reference TRBV18 and TRBJ1-5, is NAGVMQNPRHLVRRRGQEARLRCSPMKGHSHVYWYRQLPEEGLKFMVYLQKENIIDESGMPKERFSAEFPKEGPSILRIQQVVRGDSAAYFCASSPRQGGNQPQHFGDGTRLSIL.

This clone was recorded only once. The chain joins TRBV7-9 to TRBJ1-1; D is unresolved. This CDR3 contains 14 residues. Germline CDR1 and CDR2: SEHNR and FQNEAQ (reference sequence). V was clipped by 1 base and J by 7 bases, with 13 bases between them. The CDR3: CASSLVGSWGEAFF. The CDR3, as DNA: TGTGCCAGCAGCTTAGTTGGGTCGTGGGGTGAAGCTTTCTTT.

The chain has TRBV7-9 and TRBJ2-2, with D uncertain. The V gene lost 1 base and the J gene lost 11 bases, with 8 bases spanning the gap. The CDR3 runs 12 residues. From germline, CDR1 is SEHNR and CDR2 FQNEAQ (reference sequence). In DNA form, the CDR3 reads TGTGCCAGCAGCTTAGGCAGTCGCGAGCTGTTTTTT. The encoded protein is CASSLGSRELFF. The full variable domain, with the rest looked up from reference TRBV7-9 and TRBJ2-2, is DTGVSQNPRHKITKRGQNVTFRCDPISEHNRLYWYRQTLGQGPEFLTYFQNEAQLEKSRLLSDRFSAERPKGSFSTLEIQRTEQGDSAMYLCASSLGSRELFFGEGSRLTVL.

The J gene is TRBJ1-1, the V gene TRBV9; tentative D call: TRBD1 (5 bases). The CDR3 totals 14 residues. V was cut by 4 bases and J by 4 bases, with 14 bases left in between. Per the germline V gene, CDR1 is SGDLS and CDR2 is YYNGEE. The CDR3 sequence: CASSSDPGGTEAFF. The CDR3 DNA reads TGTGCCAGCAGCTCGGACCCCGGGGGCACTGAAGCTTTCTTT.

This sequence joins TRBV5-4 and TRBJ2-7, with D tentatively TRBD1 (5 bases). The V gene lost 0 bases and the J gene lost 2 bases, with 9 bases spanning the gap. The CDR3 spans 14 residues. Germline V CDR1 and CDR2: SGHNT, YYREEE (reference sequence). In DNA form, the CDR3 reads TGTGCCAGCAGCTTGGACGCAGGGACCTACGAGCAGTACTTC. It is translated as CASSLDAGTYEQYF.

This clone was found a few times. V gene TRBV6-1 combines with J gene TRBJ1-1; D is possibly TRBD1 (6 bases). Trimming removed 6 bases from V and 5 bases from J, with 16 bases in between. Germline V gene sequence: CDR1 MNHNS, CDR2 SASEGT. The CDR3 spans 14 residues. The CDR3 nucleotides are TGTGCCAGCAGCGCGAAGGGGGAGGGGACTGAAGCTTTCTTT. Translated: CASSAKGEGTEAFF.

The chain joins TRBV19 to TRBJ2-2; TRBD2 agrees at 11 bases. The ends lost 7 bases at V and 3 bases at J; junction bases unmatched: 10. This CDR3 is built from 17 residues. Looked up from germline, CDR1 is LNHDA and CDR2 is SQIVND (reference sequence). The CDR3 DNA follows: TGTGCCAGTACTACTTTAGCGGGAGGGTTTTACACCGGGGAGCTGTTTTTT. Protein product: CASTTLAGGFYTGELFF.

The chain combines TRBV5-6 with TRBJ1-4; a possible D gene is TRBD1 (5 bases). This CDR3 is built from 13 residues. Trimming removed 1 base at V and 8 bases at J, with 9 bases between. Germline V gene data show CDR1 as SGHDT and CDR2 as YYEEEE. CDR3 sequence: CASSLRGAEKLFF. The CDR3 DNA sequence: TGTGCCAGCAGCTTGAGAGGGGCGGAAAAACTGTTTTTT.

This sequence joins TRBV7-6 and TRBJ2-7; D possibly corresponds to TRBD1 (6 bases). V was shortened by 1 base and J by 5 bases, with 12 bases between the two germline ends. The CDR3 loop spans 14 amino acids. Germline CDR1 reads SGHVS; CDR2 reads FNYEAQ. The CDR3 DNA sequence: TGTGCCAGCAGCTTAGTTGGGGCAGGGGACGAGCAGTACTTC. It translates to CASSLVGAGDEQYF.

This clone is labeled medium-sized. The junction does not match germline at one end; this may be a read error. J is TRBJ2-7 and V is TRBV7-7; no definite D call. The CDR3 runs 13 residues. Germline values: CDR1 SSHAT, CDR2 FNYEAQ (reference sequence). The CDR3 here is CASSLAPYYEQYF. CDR3 sequence (DNA): TGTGCTAGCAGCTTAGCCCCGTACTACGAGCAGTACTTC.

J is TRBJ1-1 and V is TRBV19; D is possibly TRBD1 (6 bases). V was clipped by 5 bases and J by 2 bases, with 15 bases between them. The CDR3 covers 15 residues. Looked up from germline, CDR1 is LNHDA and CDR2 is SQIVND (reference sequence). The CDR3 loop reads CASSPRQELNTEAFF. As DNA, the CDR3 is TGTGCCAGTAGTCCGAGACAGGAACTAAACACTGAAGCTTTCTTT.

V gene TRBV5-6 combines with J gene TRBJ1-1; no definite D call. Per germline, CDR1 SGHDT and CDR2 YYEEEE. Trimming cost V 0 bases and J 5 bases, with 8 bases left between them. CDR3 length equals 13 residues. This CDR3 is CASSLVWVTEAFF. The CDR3, as DNA: TGTGCCAGCAGCTTGGTGTGGGTAACTGAAGCTTTCTTT.

This chain connects TRBV7-9 to TRBJ1-1, with D possibly matching TRBD1 (5 bases). CDR3 length: 14 residues. Per the germline V gene, CDR1 is SEHNR and CDR2 is FQNEAQ (reference sequence). Trimming removed 4 bases from V and 6 bases from J, with 15 bases in between. The CDR3, as DNA: TGTGCCAGCAGCTCCCAGGGTTTAGATGCTGAAGCTTTCTTT. This codes for CASSSQGLDAEAFF.

V usage is TRBV2 and J usage is TRBJ1-1; 8 bases are a match to TRBD1. The CDR3 loop spans 13 amino acids. Trimming took 6 bases from V and 6 from J; bases not matched to a gene: 6. Germline CDR1 and CDR2: SNHLY and FYNNEI. CDR3 coding DNA: TGTGCCAGCAGCCTACAGGGGGGTCCTGAAGCTTTCTTT. Protein: CASSLQGGPEAFF. Combining the CDR3 with reference TRBV2 and TRBJ1-1 gives the whole variable domain EPEVTQTPSHQVTQMGQEVILRCVPISNHLYFYWYRQILGQKVEFLVSFYNNEISEKSEIFDDQFSVERPDGSNFTLKIRSTKLEDSAMYFCASSLQGGPEAFFGQGTRLTVV.